This TCR beta chain comes out of a study of blood T cell repertoires in COVID-19. Study-level background: COVID-19 samples collected from the United States, Italy and Spain covered acute and convalescent phases. Nucleic acid was either cDNA or gDNA, and it came from T cells, B-cell-depleted T cells, or PBMCs.

The ends lost 1 base at V and 4 bases at J; junction bases unmatched: 8. CDR3 length: 16 residues. CDR1 and CDR2 (germline): SGHDT, YYEEEE. Original data processing: Amplification of reference gene primers provided the estimated nucleated cell counts. Clones were sequenced by immunoSEQ multiplex PCR, and TCRdb holds only the in-frame ones, with some missing. That table gives V, J and clone size, and the DNA gave D and trimming. Of 200,000 to 250,000 clones listed, around 90% are singletons. Material for sequencing was peripheral blood. This chain joins TRBV5-6 and TRBJ2-3; 8 bases fit TRBD1. This receptor was identified in a woman aged 18 to 35 who had recovered from COVID-19. This CDR3 reads CASSLLGQGVADTQYF. The CDR3 DNA is TGTGCCAGCAGCTTGTTAGGACAGGGAGTCGCAGATACGCAGTATTTT.